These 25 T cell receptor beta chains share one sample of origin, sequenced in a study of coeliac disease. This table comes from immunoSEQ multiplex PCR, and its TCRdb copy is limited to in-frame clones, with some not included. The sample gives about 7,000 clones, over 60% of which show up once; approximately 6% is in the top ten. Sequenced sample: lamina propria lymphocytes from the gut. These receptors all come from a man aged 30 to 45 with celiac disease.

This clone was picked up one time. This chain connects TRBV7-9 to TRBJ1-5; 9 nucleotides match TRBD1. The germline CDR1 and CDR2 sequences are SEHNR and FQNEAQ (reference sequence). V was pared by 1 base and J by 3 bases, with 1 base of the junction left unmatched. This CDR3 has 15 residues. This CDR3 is CASSLGTGDNQPQHF. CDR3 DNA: TGTGCCAGCAGCTTAGGGACAGGGGACAATCAGCCCCAGCATTTT. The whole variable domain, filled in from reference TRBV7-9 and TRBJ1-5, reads DTGVSQNPRHKITKRGQNVTFRCDPISEHNRLYWYRQTLGQGPEFLTYFQNEAQLEKSRLLSDRFSAERPKGSFSTLEIQRTEQGDSAMYLCASSLGTGDNQPQHFGDGTRLSIL.

The CDR3 DNA is TGTGCCAGCAGCTTAGGGAGCTCCTATAATTCACCCCTCCACTTT. Translation gives CASSLGSSYNSPLHF. The rearrangement links TRBV5-4 to TRBJ1-6; unclear D gene. Trimming pared 2 bases from V and 0 bases from J, leaving 6 bases between. Germline V gene data show CDR1 as SGHNT and CDR2 as YYREEE (reference sequence). The CDR3 is 15 residues long.

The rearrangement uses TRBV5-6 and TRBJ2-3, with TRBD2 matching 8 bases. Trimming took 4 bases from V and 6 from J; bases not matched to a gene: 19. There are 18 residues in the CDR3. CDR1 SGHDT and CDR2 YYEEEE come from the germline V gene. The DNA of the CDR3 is TGTGCCAGCAGCCCGCTTCTGCTAGCGGGTGGGATACGGGATACGCAGTATTTT. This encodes CASSPLLLAGGIRDTQYF.

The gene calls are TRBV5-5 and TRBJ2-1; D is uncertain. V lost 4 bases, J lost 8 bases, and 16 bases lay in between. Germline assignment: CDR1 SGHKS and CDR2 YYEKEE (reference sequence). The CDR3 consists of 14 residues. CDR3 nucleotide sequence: TGTGCCAGCAGCCGCTACCCCGAAGTAGATGAGCAGTTCTTC. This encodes CASSRYPEVDEQFF.

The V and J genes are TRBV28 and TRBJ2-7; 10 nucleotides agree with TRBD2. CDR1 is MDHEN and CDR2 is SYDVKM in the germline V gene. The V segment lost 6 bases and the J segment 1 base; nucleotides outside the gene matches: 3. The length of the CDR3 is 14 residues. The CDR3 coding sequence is TGTGCCAGCAGGGCTAGCGGGAGTTCCTACGAGCAGTACTTC. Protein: CASRASGSSYEQYF. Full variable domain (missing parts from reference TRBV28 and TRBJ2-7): DVKVTQSSRYLVKRTGEKVFLECVQDMDHENMFWYRQDPGLGLRLIYFSYDVKMKEKGDIPEGYSVSREKKERFSLILESASTNQTSMYLCASRASGSSYEQYFGPGTRLTVT.

CDR3 coding DNA: TGTGCCAGCAGGTTCCTAGCGGAAAACATTCAGTACTTC. Residues: CASRFLAENIQYF. The chain employs TRBV5-6 and TRBJ2-4, with 7 nucleotides matching TRBD2. From germline, CDR1 is SGHDT and CDR2 YYEEEE. The CDR3 has 13 residues. With V trimmed by 5 bases and J by 5 bases, 4 bases remained unmatched.

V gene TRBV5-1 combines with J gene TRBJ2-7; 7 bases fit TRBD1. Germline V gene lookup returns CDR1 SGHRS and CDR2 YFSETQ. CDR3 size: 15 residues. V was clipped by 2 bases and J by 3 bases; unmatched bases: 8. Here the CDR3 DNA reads TGCGCCAGCAGCTTAGGGGGCGACTTTGTCTACGAGCAGTACTTC. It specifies CASSLGGDFVYEQYF.

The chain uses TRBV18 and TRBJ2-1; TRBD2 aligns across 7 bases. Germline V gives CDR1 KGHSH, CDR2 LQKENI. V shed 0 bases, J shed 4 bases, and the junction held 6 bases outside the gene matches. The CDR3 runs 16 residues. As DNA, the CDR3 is TGTGCCAGCTCACCACCTTTGAGCGGGGTATACAATGAGCAGTTCTTC. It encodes CASSPPLSGVYNEQFF.

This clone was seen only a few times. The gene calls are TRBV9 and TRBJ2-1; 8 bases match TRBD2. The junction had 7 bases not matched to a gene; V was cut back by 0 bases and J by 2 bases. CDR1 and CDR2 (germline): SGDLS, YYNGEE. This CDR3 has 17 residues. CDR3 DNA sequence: TGTGCCAGCAGCGTAGGACCAGCGGGAGAGACCTACAATGAGCAGTTCTTC. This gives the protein CASSVGPAGETYNEQFF.

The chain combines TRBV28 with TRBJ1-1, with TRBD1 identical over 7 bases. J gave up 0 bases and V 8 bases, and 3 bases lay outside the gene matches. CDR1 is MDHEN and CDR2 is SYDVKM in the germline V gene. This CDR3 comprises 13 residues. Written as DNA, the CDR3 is TGTGCCAGCGCGGGACAGATGAACACTGAAGCTTTCTTT. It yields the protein CASAGQMNTEAFF.

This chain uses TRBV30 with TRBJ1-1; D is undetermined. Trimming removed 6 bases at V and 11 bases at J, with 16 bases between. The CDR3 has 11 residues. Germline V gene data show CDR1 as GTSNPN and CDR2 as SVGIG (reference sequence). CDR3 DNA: TGTGCCTGCCCGAGTCCCGCGCGGGCTTTCTTT. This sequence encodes CACPSPARAFF. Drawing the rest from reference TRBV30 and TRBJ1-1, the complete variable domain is SQTIHQWPATLVQPVGSPLSLECTVEGTSNPNLYWYRQAAGRGLQLLFYSVGIGQISSEVPQNLSASRPQDRQFILSSKKLLLSDSGFYLCACPSPARAFFGQGTRLTVV.

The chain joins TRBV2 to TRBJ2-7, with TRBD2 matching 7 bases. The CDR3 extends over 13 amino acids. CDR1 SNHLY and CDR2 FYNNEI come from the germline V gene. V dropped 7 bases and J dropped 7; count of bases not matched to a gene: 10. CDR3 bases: TGTGCCAGCACCCTAGCGGACCGGCGGGAGCAGTACTTC. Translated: CASTLADRREQYF.

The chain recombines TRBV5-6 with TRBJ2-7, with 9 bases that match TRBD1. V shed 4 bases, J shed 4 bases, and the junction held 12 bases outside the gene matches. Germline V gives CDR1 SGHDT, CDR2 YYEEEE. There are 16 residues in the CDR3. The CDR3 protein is CASSQLSGTGKYEQYF. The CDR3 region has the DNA TGTGCCAGCAGCCAACTCTCCGGGACAGGGAAATACGAGCAGTACTTC.

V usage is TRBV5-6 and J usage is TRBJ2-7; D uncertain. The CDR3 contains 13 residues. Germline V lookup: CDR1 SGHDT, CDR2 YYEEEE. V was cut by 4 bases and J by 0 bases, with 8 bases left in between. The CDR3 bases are TGTGCCAGCAGCCCACGAGGCTCCTACGAGCAGTACTTC. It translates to CASSPRGSYEQYF.

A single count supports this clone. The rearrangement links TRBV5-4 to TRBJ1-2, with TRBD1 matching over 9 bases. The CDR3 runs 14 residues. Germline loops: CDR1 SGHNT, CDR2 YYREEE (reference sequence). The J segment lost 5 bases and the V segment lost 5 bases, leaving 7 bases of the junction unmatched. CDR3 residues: CASRGQGFPYGYTF. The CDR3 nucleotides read TGTGCCAGCAGGGGACAGGGCTTCCCGTATGGCTACACCTTC.

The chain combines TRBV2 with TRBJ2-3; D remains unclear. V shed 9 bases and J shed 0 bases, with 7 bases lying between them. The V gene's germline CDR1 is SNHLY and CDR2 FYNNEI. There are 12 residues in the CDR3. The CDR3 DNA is TGTGCCAGTGCTATCAGCACAGATACGCAGTATTTT. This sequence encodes CASAISTDTQYF. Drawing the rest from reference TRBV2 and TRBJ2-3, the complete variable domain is EPEVTQTPSHQVTQMGQEVILRCVPISNHLYFYWYRQILGQKVEFLVSFYNNEISEKSEIFDDQFSVERPDGSNFTLKIRSTKLEDSAMYFCASAISTDTQYFGPGTRLTVL.

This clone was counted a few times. CDR3 nucleotides: TGTGCCAGCCGAGCAGGGTTCAATGAGCAGTTCTTC. As protein: CASRAGFNEQFF. This chain connects TRBV7-9 to TRBJ2-1; tentatively, D is TRBD1 (5 bases). This CDR3 comprises 12 residues. Germline CDR1 and CDR2: SEHNR and FQNEAQ (reference sequence). V was cut by 8 bases and J by 6 bases, with 11 bases left in between.

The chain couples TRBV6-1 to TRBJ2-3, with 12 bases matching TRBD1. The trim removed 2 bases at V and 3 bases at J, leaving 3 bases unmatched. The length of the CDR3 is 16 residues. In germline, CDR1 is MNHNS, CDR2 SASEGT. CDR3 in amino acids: CASSERGQGATDTQYF. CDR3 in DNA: TGTGCCAGCAGTGAAAGGGGACAGGGGGCAACAGATACGCAGTATTTT.

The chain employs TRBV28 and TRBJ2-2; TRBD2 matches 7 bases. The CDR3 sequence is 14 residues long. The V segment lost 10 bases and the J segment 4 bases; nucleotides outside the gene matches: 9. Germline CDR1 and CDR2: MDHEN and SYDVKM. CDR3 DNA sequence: TGTGCCACTCTACGACTAGCAGCCACCGGGGAGCTGTTTTTT. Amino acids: CATLRLAATGELFF.

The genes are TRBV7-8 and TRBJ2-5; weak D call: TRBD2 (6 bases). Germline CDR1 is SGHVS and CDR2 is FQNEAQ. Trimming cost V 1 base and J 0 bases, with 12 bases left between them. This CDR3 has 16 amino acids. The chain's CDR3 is CASSLVSGVYQETQYF. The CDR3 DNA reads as TGTGCCAGCAGCTTAGTTAGCGGAGTGTACCAAGAGACCCAGTACTTC.

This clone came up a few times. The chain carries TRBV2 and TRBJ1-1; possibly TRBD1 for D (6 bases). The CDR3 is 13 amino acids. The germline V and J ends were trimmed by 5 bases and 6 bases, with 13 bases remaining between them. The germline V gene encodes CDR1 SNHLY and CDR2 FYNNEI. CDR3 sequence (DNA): TGTGCCAGCAGTTTACAGGGTCTGGCTGAAGCTTTCTTT. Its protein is CASSLQGLAEAFF.

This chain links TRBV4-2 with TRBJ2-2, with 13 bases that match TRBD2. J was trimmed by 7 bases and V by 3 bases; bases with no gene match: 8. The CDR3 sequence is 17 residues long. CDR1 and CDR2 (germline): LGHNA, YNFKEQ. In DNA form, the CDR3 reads TGTGCCAGCAGCCACCGACTAGCGGGGGGTGTTTACGGGGAGCTGTTTTTT. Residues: CASSHRLAGGVYGELFF.

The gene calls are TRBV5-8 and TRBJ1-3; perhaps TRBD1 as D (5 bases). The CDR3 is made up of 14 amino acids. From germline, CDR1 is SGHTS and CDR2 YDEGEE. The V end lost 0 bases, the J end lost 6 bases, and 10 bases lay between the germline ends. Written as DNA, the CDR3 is TGTGCCAGCAGCTTGGGGTCAGGGCCAAACACCATATATTTT. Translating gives CASSLGSGPNTIYF.

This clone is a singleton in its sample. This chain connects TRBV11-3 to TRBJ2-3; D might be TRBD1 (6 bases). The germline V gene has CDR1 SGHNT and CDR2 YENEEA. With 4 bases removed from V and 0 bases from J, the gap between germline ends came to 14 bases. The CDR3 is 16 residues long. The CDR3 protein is CASSSGHRSSTDTQYF. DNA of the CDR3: TGTGCCAGCAGCTCGGGACATCGGTCTAGCACAGATACGCAGTATTTT.

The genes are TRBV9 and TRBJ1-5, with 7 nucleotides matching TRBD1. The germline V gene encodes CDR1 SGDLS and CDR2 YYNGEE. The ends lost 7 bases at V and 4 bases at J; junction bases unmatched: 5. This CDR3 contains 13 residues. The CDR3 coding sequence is TGTGCCAGCGGTCCGGGACAGAATCAGCCCCAGCATTTT. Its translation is CASGPGQNQPQHF.